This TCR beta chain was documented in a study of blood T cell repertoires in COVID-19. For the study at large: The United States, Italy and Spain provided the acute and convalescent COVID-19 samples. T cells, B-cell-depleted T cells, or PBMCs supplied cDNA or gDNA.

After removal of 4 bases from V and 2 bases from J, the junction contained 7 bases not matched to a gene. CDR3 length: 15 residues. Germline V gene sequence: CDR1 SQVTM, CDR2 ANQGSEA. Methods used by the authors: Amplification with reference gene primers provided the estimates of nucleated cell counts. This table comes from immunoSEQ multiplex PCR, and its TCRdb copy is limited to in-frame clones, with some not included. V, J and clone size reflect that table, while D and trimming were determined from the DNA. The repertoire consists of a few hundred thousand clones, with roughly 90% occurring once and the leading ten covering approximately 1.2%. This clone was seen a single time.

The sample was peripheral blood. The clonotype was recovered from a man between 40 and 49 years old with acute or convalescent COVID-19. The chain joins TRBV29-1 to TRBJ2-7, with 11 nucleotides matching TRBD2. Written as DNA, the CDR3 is TGCAGCGTTGCACCTAGACTAGCGGGGACCTACGAGCAGTACTTC. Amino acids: CSVAPRLAGTYEQYF.